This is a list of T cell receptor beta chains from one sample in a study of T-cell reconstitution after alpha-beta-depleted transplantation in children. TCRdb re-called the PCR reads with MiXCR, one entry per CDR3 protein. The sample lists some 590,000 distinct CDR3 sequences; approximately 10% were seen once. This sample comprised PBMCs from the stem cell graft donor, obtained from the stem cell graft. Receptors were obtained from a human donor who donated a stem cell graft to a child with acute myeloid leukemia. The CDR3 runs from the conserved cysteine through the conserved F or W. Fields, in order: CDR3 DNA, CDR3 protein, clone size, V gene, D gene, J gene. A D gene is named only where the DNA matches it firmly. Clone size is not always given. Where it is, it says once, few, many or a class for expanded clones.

DNA: TGTGCCAGCAGCTTGGTTCAGGTTAACTCTGGAAACACCATATATTTT
CDR3: CASSLVQVNSGNTIYF
size: few
V: TRBV5-5
D: NA
J: TRBJ1-3

DNA: TGCAGCGGGGGACTTTCCGCCTACGAGCAGTACTTC
CDR3: CSGGLSAYEQYF
size: many
V: TRBV29-1
D: NA
J: TRBJ2-7

DNA: TGTGCCAGCAGCGAAAGGACGCCCACAGATACGCAGTATTTT
CDR3: CASSERTPTDTQYF
size: NA
V: TRBV11-2
D: NA
J: TRBJ2-3

DNA: TGTGCCAGCAGCCGGGGACTAGAGCTCCTCCCCTACGAGCAGTACTTC
CDR3: CASSRGLELLPYEQYF
size: many
V: TRBV3-1
D: TRBD2
J: TRBJ2-7

DNA: TGCAGTGCTCTAGATCGGGGGCACAATGAGCAGTTCTTC
CDR3: CSALDRGHNEQFF
size: NA
V: TRBV20-1
D: NA
J: TRBJ2-1

DNA: TGCAGCGTGGGGGGAATGCCCCCCTACGAGCAGTACTTC
CDR3: CSVGGMPPYEQYF
size: few
V: TRBV29-1
D: NA
J: TRBJ2-7

DNA: TGCAGTGCTAGCAGACCGGGGGCGGGCAATCAGCCCCAGCATTTT
CDR3: CSASRPGAGNQPQHF
size: few
V: TRBV20-1
D: NA
J: TRBJ1-5

DNA: TGCAGTGCTAGTTGGCTAGCGGAATACAATGAGCAGTTCTTC
CDR3: CSASWLAEYNEQFF
size: NA
V: TRBV20-1
D: TRBD2
J: TRBJ2-1

DNA: TGTGCCTGGAGTCGAACCCAGACAGGGTTAAATGGCTACACCTTC
CDR3: CAWSRTQTGLNGYTF
size: few
V: TRBV30
D: TRBD1
J: TRBJ1-2

DNA: TGCGCCAGCAGGGATGGCAGGAGCGGGCCAGCCTACGAGCAGTACTTC
CDR3: CASRDGRSGPAYEQYF
size: few
V: TRBV5-1
D: NA
J: TRBJ2-7

DNA: TGTGCCAGCAGCTCAGGGACAGGGGGTAGGACCCAGTACTTC
CDR3: CASSSGTGGRTQYF
size: NA
V: TRBV7-2
D: TRBD1
J: TRBJ2-5

DNA: TGCAGCGGAGACTCCCGGGGGGTGTACGAGCAGTACTTC
CDR3: CSGDSRGVYEQYF
size: few
V: TRBV20-1
D: TRBD2
J: TRBJ2-7

DNA: TGTGCCAGTAGTATAGGTTTCGCGGGGGCTTTTGACACTGAAGCTTTCTTT
CDR3: CASSIGFAGAFDTEAFF
size: NA
V: TRBV19
D: NA
J: TRBJ1-1

DNA: TGCAGCGTCACCCGGGACGTGGGTTCACCCCTCCACTTT
CDR3: CSVTRDVGSPLHF
size: few
V: TRBV29-1
D: NA
J: TRBJ1-6

DNA: TGCGCCAGCAGCCAAGATTATGCCACCGGGACATCCTATGGCTACACCTTC
CDR3: CASSQDYATGTSYGYTF
size: few
V: TRBV4-3
D: NA
J: TRBJ1-2

DNA: TGTGCCATCAGTGAGGCTAGCCCCTACGAGCAGTACTTC
CDR3: CAISEASPYEQYF
size: many
V: TRBV10-3
D: NA
J: TRBJ2-7

DNA: TGTGCCAGCAGCTTAGCGACCGAGACTTCGTCCTACGAGCAGTACTTC
CDR3: CASSLATETSSYEQYF
size: NA
V: TRBV7-2
D: NA
J: TRBJ2-7

DNA: TGCGCCAGCAGCCAAGTTTCCGTCGAGGAGGGGGCGGGAGTGTACACCGGGGAGCTGTTTTTT
CDR3: CASSQVSVEEGAGVYTGELFF
size: NA
V: TRBV4-1
D: NA
J: TRBJ2-2

DNA: TGTGCCAGCAGTCTTTTGGCGAGTCAGCCCCAGCATTTT
CDR3: CASSLLASQPQHF
size: few
V: TRBV12-3/TRBV12-4
D: NA
J: TRBJ1-5

DNA: TGTGCCAGCAGCTCCAGCCGACTAGCGGGAGTAGATGAGCAGTTCTTC
CDR3: CASSSSRLAGVDEQFF
size: many
V: TRBV7-2
D: TRBD2
J: TRBJ2-1

DNA: TGTGCCAGCAGTTACGGGAAACAGGGACGGGCAGATACGCAGTATTTT
CDR3: CASSYGKQGRADTQYF
size: NA
V: TRBV6-5
D: NA
J: TRBJ2-3

DNA: TGTGCCAGCAGTTTCGAGGGAGTCCGGAACGAGCAGTACTTC
CDR3: CASSFEGVRNEQYF
size: few
V: TRBV12-3/TRBV12-4
D: NA
J: TRBJ2-7

DNA: TGCAGTGCTCTTGGTACTCACGAGCAGTACTTC
CDR3: CSALGTHEQYF
size: NA
V: TRBV20-1
D: NA
J: TRBJ2-7

DNA: TGCAGCGTGAGGGGGGGGCGCGGGGAGACCCAGTACTTC
CDR3: CSVRGGRGETQYF
size: many
V: TRBV29-1
D: NA
J: TRBJ2-5

DNA: TGTGCCAGCAGTTTACTGGAAAATCTACTCTTCAAGCAGTACTTC
CDR3: CASSLLENLLFKQYF
size: NA
V: TRBV28
D: NA
J: TRBJ2-7

DNA: TGTGCCAGCAGCCTGGGGGGAACAGGGGGACAAGAACCCCTCCACTTT
CDR3: CASSLGGTGGQEPLHF
size: NA
V: TRBV7-9
D: TRBD1
J: TRBJ1-6

DNA: TGTGCCAGCAGTGACCAGGGGCGCGGAAATGAAAAACTGTTTTTT
CDR3: CASSDQGRGNEKLFF
size: many
V: TRBV6-1
D: NA
J: TRBJ1-4

DNA: TGTGCCACCAGCAGAGAGGGGGCGCGTTATATTGCAGATACGCAGTATTTT
CDR3: CATSREGARYIADTQYF
size: many
V: TRBV15
D: NA
J: TRBJ2-3